This TCR beta chain comes out of a study of lymphopenia after photon versus proton radiotherapy. Produced via immunoSEQ multiplex PCR; TCRdb's table is partial and in-frame only. The sample has tens of thousands of clones; 85% are singletons. With respect to this clone: Its specificity is not known.

Study observations and caveats: Proton therapy kept repertoires fairly stable, unlike photons, which gained effector/memory cells. Survival link was tested only in deceased patients; proton benefit remains a possibility. In patients who died, overall survival fell as post-nadir TCR diversity dropped more.

This TCR derives from a man between 35 and 55 years old with gastric cancer. The sample was peripheral blood, taken from a patient treated with photon-based radiotherapy.

The CDR3 sequence is CASSLVVWTGGADTEAFF. CDR3 bases: TGTGCCAGCAGCTTGGTTGTCTGGACAGGGGGCGCGGACACTGAAGCTTTCTTT. V is TRBV5-5 and J is TRBJ1-1; TRBD1 matches at 11 bases. J gave up 3 bases and V 0 bases, and 10 bases lay outside the gene matches. Germline CDR1 SGHKS, CDR2 YYEKEE (reference sequence). The CDR3 runs 18 residues.